This TCR beta chain was recorded in a study of regulatory T cells in long-lasting Graves disease. This clonotype was observed a handful of times. The CDR3 sequence is 14 residues long. The V end was cut by 4 bases, the J end by 4 bases, with 12 bases between. The V gene's germline CDR1 is SGHRS and CDR2 YFSETQ. This sample's time point: newly diagnosed GD, antithyroid drugs for less than 3 months. PBMC-extracted RNA yielded the TCR library. In building TCR beta libraries, iRepertoire HTBI primers were used together with Arm-PCR of CDR3 regions. In TCRdb, the multiplex PCR reads were re-called with MiXCR into one record per CDR3 protein. Of a few hundred thousand distinct CDR3 sequences listed, roughly 17% are singletons. The data were also submitted as part of a second study, on T cells in Graves' hyperthyroidism and ophthalmopathy.

The origin of this receptor is a man aged 35 to 55 with Graves disease. The chain uses TRBV5-1 and TRBJ1-5, with D perhaps TRBD1 (5 bases). This material consisted of peripheral blood mononuclear cells (PBMCs), taken at new diagnosis, from a patient treated with antithyroid drugs. The CDR3 nucleotides read TGCGCCAGCAGCCCAGGGACGCCGAATCAGCCCCAGCATTTT. This gives the protein CASSPGTPNQPQHF.